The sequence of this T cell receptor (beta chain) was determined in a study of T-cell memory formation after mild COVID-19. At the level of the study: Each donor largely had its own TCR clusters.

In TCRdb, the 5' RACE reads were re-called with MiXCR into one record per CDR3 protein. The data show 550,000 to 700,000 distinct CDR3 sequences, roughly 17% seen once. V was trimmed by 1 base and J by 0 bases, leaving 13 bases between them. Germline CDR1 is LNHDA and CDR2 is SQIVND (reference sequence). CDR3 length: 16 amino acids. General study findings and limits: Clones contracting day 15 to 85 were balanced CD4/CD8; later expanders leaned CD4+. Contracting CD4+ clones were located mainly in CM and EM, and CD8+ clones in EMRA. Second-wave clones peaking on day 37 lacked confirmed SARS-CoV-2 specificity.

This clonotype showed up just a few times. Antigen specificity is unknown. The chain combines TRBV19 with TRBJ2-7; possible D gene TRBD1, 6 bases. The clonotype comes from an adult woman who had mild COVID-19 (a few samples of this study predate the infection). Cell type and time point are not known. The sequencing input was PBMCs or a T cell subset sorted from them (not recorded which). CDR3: CASSIGGTLSSYEQYF. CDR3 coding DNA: TGTGCCAGTAGTATAGGGGGGACACTGAGCTCCTACGAGCAGTACTTC.